Below are 21 T cell receptor beta chains sequenced from a single sample in a study of cytomegalovirus exposure and HLA in healthy donors. PCR primers comprised 60 Vbeta and 13 Jbeta primers. Only in-frame clones appear in the TCRdb table, and some are missing; sequencing was by immunoSEQ multiplex PCR. The sample's table shows around 200,000 clones. Sequencing used PBMCs. Receptor source: a woman between 18 and 30 years old in good health and CMV-seropositive.

This chain uses TRBV19 with TRBJ2-2; 11 bases align to TRBD2. Germline V lookup: CDR1 LNHDA, CDR2 SQIVND (reference sequence). V was pared by 7 bases and J by 7 bases, with 8 bases of the junction left unmatched. The length of the CDR3 is 15 residues. Written as DNA, the CDR3 is TGTGCCAGTATGCTAGCGGGAGGAGGTGGCGGGGAGCTGTTTTTT. It codes for CASMLAGGGGGELFF.

The chain has TRBV13 and TRBJ2-1, with D possibly being TRBD2 (6 bases). V was clipped by 7 bases and J by 11 bases, with 27 bases between them. The CDR3 has 16 residues. CDR1 PRHDT and CDR2 FYEKMQ come from the germline V gene (reference sequence). CDR3 DNA: TGTGCCAGCACTTTAACCGGGACTGGACTTGATTTTCAGCAGTTCTTC. It translates to CASTLTGTGLDFQQFF.

Points on this clone: Other nucleotide sequences in the sample specify the same CDR3. The V gene is TRBV27, the J gene TRBJ1-2, with TRBD1 matching over 11 bases. Germline V gene sequence: CDR1 MNHEY, CDR2 SMNVEV (reference sequence). The CDR3 runs to 13 residues. The junction had 4 bases not matched to a gene; V was cut back by 6 bases and J by 7 bases. For the CDR3, the DNA is TGTGCCAGCAGCCCGGACAGGGGGCTTGGCTACACCTTC. Its protein is CASSPDRGLGYTF.

The chain combines TRBV30 with TRBJ2-3; 8 bases agree with TRBD2. The CDR3 length is 14 residues. Germline values: CDR1 GTSNPN, CDR2 SVGIG (reference sequence). V was pared by 2 bases and J by 0 bases, with 1 base of the junction left unmatched. The CDR3 here is CAWSPGGSTDTQYF. CDR3 DNA: TGTGCCTGGAGTCCGGGGGGGAGCACAGATACGCAGTATTTT.

The genes are TRBV18 and TRBJ1-3; weak D call: TRBD1 (6 bases). Trimming stripped 2 bases from V and 3 bases from J, with 14 bases between. The germline gives CDR1 KGHSH, CDR2 LQKENI. The CDR3 spans 16 residues. This chain's CDR3 is CASSPTRGWGGNTIYF. The CDR3 nucleotides read TGTGCCAGCTCACCAACCAGGGGCTGGGGTGGAAACACCATATATTTT.

The V call is TRBV25-1, the J call TRBJ1-5; D unclear. The CDR3 spans 13 residues. Germline V CDR1 and CDR2: MGHDK, SYGVNS. With 6 bases removed from V and 0 bases from J, the gap between germline ends came to 6 bases. For the CDR3, the DNA is TGTGCCAGCAGACAGAATAGCAATCAGCCCCAGCATTTT. Protein sequence: CASRQNSNQPQHF.

The gene calls are TRBV11-3 and TRBJ2-5, with D tentatively TRBD2 (6 bases). This CDR3 comprises 19 residues. Germline loops: CDR1 SGHNT, CDR2 YENEEA. V dropped 0 bases and J dropped 4 bases, with 24 bases sitting between them. This CDR3 reads CASSLDRRGTAYRRETQYF. In DNA, the CDR3 is TGTGCCAGCAGCTTAGATCGTCGGGGGACCGCCTATCGTCGAGAGACCCAGTACTTC.

The chain is built from TRBV2 and TRBJ2-3, with D tentatively TRBD1 (5 bases). Trimming stripped 7 bases from V and 1 base from J, with 18 bases between. Germline V gene data show CDR1 as SNHLY and CDR2 as FYNNEI. The CDR3 runs to 16 residues. The chain's CDR3 is CASNGVAGWGTDTQYF. The CDR3 DNA reads TGTGCCAGCAATGGGGTGGCAGGGTGGGGCACAGATACGCAGTATTTT.

The V call is TRBV19, the J call TRBJ2-2; D ambiguous. The germline gives CDR1 LNHDA, CDR2 SQIVND (reference sequence). V was shortened by 6 bases and J by 4 bases, with 12 bases between the two germline ends. This CDR3 has 14 amino acids. This CDR3 is CASRRLGITGELFF. The CDR3 DNA reads as TGTGCCAGTAGGCGGCTTGGTATCACCGGGGAGCTGTTTTTT.

The CDR3 loop reads CASFPGGTGSTDTQYF. As DNA, the CDR3 is TGTGCCAGCTTCCCCGGAGGGACAGGAAGCACAGATACGCAGTATTTT. V is TRBV2 and J is TRBJ2-3; 8 bases map to TRBD1. The CDR3 spans 16 residues. Per the germline V gene, CDR1 is SNHLY and CDR2 is FYNNEI. V was pared by 8 bases and J by 0 bases, with 10 bases of the junction left unmatched. Using reference TRBV2 and TRBJ2-3 for the parts outside the CDR3, the full variable domain is EPEVTQTPSHQVTQMGQEVILRCVPISNHLYFYWYRQILGQKVEFLVSFYNNEISEKSEIFDDQFSVERPDGSNFTLKIRSTKLEDSAMYFCASFPGGTGSTDTQYFGPGTRLTVL.

This rearrangement joins TRBV30 to TRBJ1-5; TRBD1 aligns across 7 bases. From germline, CDR1 is GTSNPN and CDR2 SVGIG (reference sequence). The CDR3 runs to 15 residues. V lost 2 bases, J lost 5 bases, and 9 bases stayed unmatched. The CDR3 reads CAWSRKEGADQPQHF. In DNA, the CDR3 is TGTGCCTGGAGTAGAAAAGAGGGGGCCGATCAGCCCCAGCATTTT.

CDR3 nucleotides: TGTGCCAGCAGCGGAATAGCGGGAGTCGGATCGTGGGAGCAGTACTTC. Protein: CASSGIAGVGSWEQYF. This chain uses TRBV5-6 with TRBJ2-5; TRBD2 agrees at 9 bases. The CDR3 has 16 residues. V dropped 4 bases and J dropped 11; count of bases not matched to a gene: 18. CDR1 SGHDT and CDR2 YYEEEE come from the germline V gene.

The chain combines TRBV11-3 with TRBJ1-2, with 7 bases matching TRBD1. Unmatched junction bases numbered 13, after V lost 4 bases and J lost 2 bases. The germline V gene has CDR1 SGHNT and CDR2 YENEEA. CDR3 length: 17 amino acids. Here the CDR3 DNA reads TGTGCCAGCAGCTGGGGGGTCGTAGGGGGCGGAAACTATGGCTACACCTTC. This encodes CASSWGVVGGGNYGYTF.

The chain combines TRBV19 with TRBJ2-5; 7 nucleotides agree with TRBD2. The CDR3 covers 19 residues. In germline, CDR1 is LNHDA, CDR2 SQIVND (reference sequence). V shed 10 bases and J 0 bases; nucleotides not matched to a gene: 23. The CDR3 DNA sequence: TGTGCCACTACCCGTTTTGCGGGAGTCCCTCTGAGAAACCAAGAGACCCAGTACTTC. It specifies CATTRFAGVPLRNQETQYF.

The chain couples TRBV29-1 to TRBJ2-1; tentatively, D is TRBD1 (6 bases). V lost 7 bases to trimming and J lost 9 bases, with 13 bases between them. This CDR3 is built from 11 residues. Germline V lookup: CDR1 SQVTM, CDR2 ANQGSEA. The CDR3 protein is CSGNRVGEQFF. The CDR3 DNA reads as TGCAGCGGAAACAGGGTAGGTGAGCAGTTCTTC.

The genes are TRBV6-4 and TRBJ2-3; TRBD1 aligns across 9 bases. Germline loops: CDR1 MRHNA, CDR2 SNTAGT. The CDR3 spans 14 residues. The ends lost 2 bases at V and 4 bases at J; junction bases unmatched: 1. Here the CDR3 DNA reads TGTGCCAGCAGTGACCGACAGGGGGCAGATACGCAGTATTTT. Residues: CASSDRQGADTQYF.

The J gene is TRBJ2-7, the V gene TRBV27; the match to TRBD2 covers 9 bases. CDR3 length: 15 residues. Germline CDR1 is MNHEY and CDR2 is SMNVEV (reference sequence). With 6 bases clipped from V and 7 bases from J, the junction kept 13 bases outside the gene matches. The CDR3 here is CASRSSGISPGEQYF. CDR3 nucleotide sequence: TGTGCCAGCAGATCTAGCGGGATATCTCCTGGGGAGCAGTACTTC.

The chain carries TRBV15 and TRBJ2-3; TRBD2 aligns across 12 bases. The CDR3 is 17 residues long. Germline V lookup: CDR1 LNHNV, CDR2 YYDKDF (reference sequence). The V gene end was trimmed by 5 bases and the J gene end by 4 bases; junction bases not matched to a gene: 10. CDR3 nucleotides: TGTGCCACCAGCCTCCTAGCGGGAGGGCCTCGGGCAGATACGCAGTATTTT. Its translation is CATSLLAGGPRADTQYF.

Written as DNA, the CDR3 is TGTGCCAGCAGTTACTCGGGGGGGCAGTACTTC. Its protein is CASSYSGGQYF. The V call is TRBV6-5, the J call TRBJ2-7; a possible D gene is TRBD2 (6 bases). CDR3 length equals 11 residues. Germline CDR1 and CDR2: MNHEY and SVGAGI. Between the trimmed V and J ends, which lost 0 bases and 9 bases, there was a span of 6 bases.

The J gene is TRBJ2-7, the V gene TRBV19; 8 bases line up with TRBD1. The germline V gene encodes CDR1 LNHDA and CDR2 SQIVND (reference sequence). This CDR3 spans 15 amino acids. V lost 4 bases and J lost 3; bases outside the gene matches: 8. For the CDR3, the DNA is TGTGCCAGTAGTAAGGGGACAGGCCTTCTCTACGAGCAGTACTTC. Protein product: CASSKGTGLLYEQYF.

V usage is TRBV19 and J usage is TRBJ1-4; 8 bases fit TRBD1. Losses at the gene ends were 6 bases for V and 2 bases for J; bases not matched to a gene: 5. CDR3 size: 15 residues. Germline lookup yields CDR1 LNHDA and CDR2 SQIVND (reference sequence). Written as DNA, the CDR3 is TGTGCCAGTAGACCGACAGGGGCGACTAATGAAAAACTGTTTTTT. This sequence encodes CASRPTGATNEKLFF.